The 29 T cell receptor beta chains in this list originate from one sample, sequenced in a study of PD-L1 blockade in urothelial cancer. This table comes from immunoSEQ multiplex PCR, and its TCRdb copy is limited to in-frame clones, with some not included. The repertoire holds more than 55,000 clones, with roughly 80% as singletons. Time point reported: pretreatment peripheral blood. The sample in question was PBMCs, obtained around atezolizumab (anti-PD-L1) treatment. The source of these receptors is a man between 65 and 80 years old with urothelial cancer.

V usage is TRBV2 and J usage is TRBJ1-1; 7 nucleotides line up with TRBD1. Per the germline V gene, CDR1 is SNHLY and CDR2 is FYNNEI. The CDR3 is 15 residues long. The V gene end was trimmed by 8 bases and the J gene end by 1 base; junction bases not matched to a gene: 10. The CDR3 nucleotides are TGTGCCAGCCAACGGACAGGTTTTGGGAACACTGAAGCTTTCTTT. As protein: CASQRTGFGNTEAFF.

CDR3 coding DNA: TGTGCCAGCAGCGCGACAGGGGGCTCCGGCGGGGAGCTGTTTTTT. As protein: CASSATGGSGGELFF. The genes are TRBV7-3 and TRBJ2-2, with 10 bases fitting TRBD1. The V and J ends lost 5 bases and 7 bases, in that order; junction bases with no gene match: 7. Germline CDR1 reads SGHTA; CDR2 reads FQGTGA. The CDR3 length is 15 residues.

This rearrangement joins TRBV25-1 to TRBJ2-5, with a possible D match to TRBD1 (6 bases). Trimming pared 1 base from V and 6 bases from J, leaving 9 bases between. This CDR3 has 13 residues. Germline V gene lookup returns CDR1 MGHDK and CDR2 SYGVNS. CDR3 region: CASSESGVKTQYF. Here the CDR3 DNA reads TGTGCCAGCAGTGAATCAGGGGTCAAGACCCAGTACTTC.

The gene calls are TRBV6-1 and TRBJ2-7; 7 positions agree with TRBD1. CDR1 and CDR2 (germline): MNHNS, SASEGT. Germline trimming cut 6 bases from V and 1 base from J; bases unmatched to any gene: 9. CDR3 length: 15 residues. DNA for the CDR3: TGTGCCAGCAGGGCCGGGACAGCACAATCCTACGAGCAGTACTTC. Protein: CASRAGTAQSYEQYF.

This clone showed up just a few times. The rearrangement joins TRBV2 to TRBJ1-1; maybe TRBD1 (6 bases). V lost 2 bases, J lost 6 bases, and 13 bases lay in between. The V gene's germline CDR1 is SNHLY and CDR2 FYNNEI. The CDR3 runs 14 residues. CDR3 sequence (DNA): TGTGCCAGCAGTGAAACAGGGTATAGCCCTGAAGCTTTCTTT. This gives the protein CASSETGYSPEAFF.

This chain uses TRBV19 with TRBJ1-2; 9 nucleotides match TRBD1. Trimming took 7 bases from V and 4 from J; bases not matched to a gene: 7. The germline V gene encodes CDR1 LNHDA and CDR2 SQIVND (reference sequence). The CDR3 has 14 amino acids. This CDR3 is CASTGTGNLYGYTF. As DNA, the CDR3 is TGTGCCAGTACTGGGACAGGGAACCTCTATGGCTACACCTTC.

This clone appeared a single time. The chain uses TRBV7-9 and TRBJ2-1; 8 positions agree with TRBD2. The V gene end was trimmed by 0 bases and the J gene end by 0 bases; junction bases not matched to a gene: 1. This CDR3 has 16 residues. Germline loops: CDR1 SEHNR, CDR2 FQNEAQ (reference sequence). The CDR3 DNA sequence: TGTGCCAGCAGCTTAGCTGCGGGGGGCTCCTACAATGAGCAGTTCTTC. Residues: CASSLAAGGSYNEQFF.

CDR3 bases: TGTGCCAGCAGCGTAGGTCGGGACAGGGTGTCAAGTGATGGCTACACCTTC. The encoded protein is CASSVGRDRVSSDGYTF. The V and J genes are TRBV9 and TRBJ1-2, with 9 nucleotides matching TRBD1. The CDR3 consists of 17 residues. Germline assignment: CDR1 SGDLS and CDR2 YYNGEE. V lost 0 bases to trimming and J lost 6 bases; unmatched junction nucleotides: 12.

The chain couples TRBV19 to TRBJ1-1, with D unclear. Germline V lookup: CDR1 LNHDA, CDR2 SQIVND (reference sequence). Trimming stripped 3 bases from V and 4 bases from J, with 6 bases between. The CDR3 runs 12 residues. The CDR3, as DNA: TGTGCCAGTAGTATCGAGGGCACTGAAGCTTTCTTT. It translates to CASSIEGTEAFF.

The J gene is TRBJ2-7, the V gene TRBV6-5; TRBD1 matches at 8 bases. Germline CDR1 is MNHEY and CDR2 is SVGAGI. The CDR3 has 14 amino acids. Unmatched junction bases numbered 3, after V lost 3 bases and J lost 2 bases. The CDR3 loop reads CASSYVDRAYEQYF. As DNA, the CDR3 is TGTGCCAGCAGTTATGTGGACAGGGCCTACGAGCAGTACTTC.

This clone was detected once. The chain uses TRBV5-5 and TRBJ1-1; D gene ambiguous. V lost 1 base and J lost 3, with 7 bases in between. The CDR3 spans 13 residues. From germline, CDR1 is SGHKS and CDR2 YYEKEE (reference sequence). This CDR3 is CASSLYEYTEAFF. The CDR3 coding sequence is TGTGCCAGCAGCTTGTACGAGTACACTGAAGCTTTCTTT.

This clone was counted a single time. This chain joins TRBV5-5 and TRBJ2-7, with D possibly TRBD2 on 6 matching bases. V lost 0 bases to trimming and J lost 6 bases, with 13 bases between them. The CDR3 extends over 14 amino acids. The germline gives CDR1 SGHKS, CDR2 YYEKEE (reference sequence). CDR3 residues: CASSLETRNREQYF. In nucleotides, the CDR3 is TGTGCCAGCAGCTTGGAGACTAGGAACCGCGAGCAGTACTTC. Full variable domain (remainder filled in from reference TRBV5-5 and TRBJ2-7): DAGVTQSPTHLIKTRGQQVTLRCSPISGHKSVSWYQQVLGQGPQFIFQYYEKEERGRGNFPDRFSARQFPNYSSELNVNALLLGDSALYLCASSLETRNREQYFGPGTRLTVT.

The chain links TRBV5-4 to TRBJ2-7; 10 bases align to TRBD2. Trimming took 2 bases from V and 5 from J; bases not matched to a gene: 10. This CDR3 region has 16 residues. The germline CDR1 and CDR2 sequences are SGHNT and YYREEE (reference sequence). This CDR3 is CASSFFLAGERNEQYF. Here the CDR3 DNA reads TGTGCCAGCAGCTTCTTCCTAGCGGGAGAAAGAAACGAGCAGTACTTC.

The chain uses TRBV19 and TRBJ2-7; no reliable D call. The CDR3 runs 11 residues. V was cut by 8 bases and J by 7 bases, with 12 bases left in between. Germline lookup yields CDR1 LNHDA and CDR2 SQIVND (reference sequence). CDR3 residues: CASADFREQYF. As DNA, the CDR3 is TGTGCCAGTGCCGACTTTAGGGAGCAGTACTTC.

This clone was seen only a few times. The CDR3 loop is CASSPGQGSYGYTF. DNA for the CDR3: TGTGCCAGCAGCCCGGGACAGGGGAGCTATGGCTACACCTTC. This chain uses TRBV4-2 with TRBJ1-2, with 10 bases that match TRBD1. The CDR3 extends over 14 amino acids. CDR1 is LGHNA and CDR2 is YNFKEQ in the germline V gene. The ends lost 4 bases at V and 4 bases at J; junction bases unmatched: 3.

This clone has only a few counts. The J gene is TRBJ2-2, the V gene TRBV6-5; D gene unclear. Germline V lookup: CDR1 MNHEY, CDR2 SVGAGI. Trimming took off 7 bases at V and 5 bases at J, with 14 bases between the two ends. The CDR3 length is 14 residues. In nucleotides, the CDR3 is TGTGCCAGCACACCCACAGCCATAACCGGGGAGCTGTTTTTT. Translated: CASTPTAITGELFF.

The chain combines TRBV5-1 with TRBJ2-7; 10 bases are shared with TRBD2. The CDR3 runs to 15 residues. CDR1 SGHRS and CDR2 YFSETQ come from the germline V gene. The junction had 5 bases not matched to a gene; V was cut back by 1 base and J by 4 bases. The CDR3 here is CASSLSASGSYEQYF. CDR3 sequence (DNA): TGCGCCAGCAGCTTGTCGGCTAGCGGGAGTTACGAGCAGTACTTC.

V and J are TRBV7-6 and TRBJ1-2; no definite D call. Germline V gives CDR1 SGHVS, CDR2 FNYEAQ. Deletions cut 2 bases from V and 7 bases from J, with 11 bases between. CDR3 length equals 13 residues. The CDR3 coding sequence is TGTGCCAGCAGCTTATCTCCGGGAGGTGGCTACACCTTC. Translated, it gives CASSLSPGGGYTF.

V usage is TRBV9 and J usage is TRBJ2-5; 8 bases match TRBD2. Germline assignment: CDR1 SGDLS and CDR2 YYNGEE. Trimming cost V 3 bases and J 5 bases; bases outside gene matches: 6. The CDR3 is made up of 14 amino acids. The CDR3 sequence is CASSAGGGSETQYF. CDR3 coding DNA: TGTGCCAGCAGCGCCGGGGGGGGGTCGGAGACCCAGTACTTC.

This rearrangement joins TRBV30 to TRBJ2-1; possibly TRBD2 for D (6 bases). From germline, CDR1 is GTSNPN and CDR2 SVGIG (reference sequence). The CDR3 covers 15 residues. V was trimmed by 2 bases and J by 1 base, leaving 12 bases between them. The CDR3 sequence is CAWSQNSGSYNEQFF. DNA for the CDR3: TGTGCCTGGAGTCAAAATAGCGGATCCTACAATGAGCAGTTCTTC.

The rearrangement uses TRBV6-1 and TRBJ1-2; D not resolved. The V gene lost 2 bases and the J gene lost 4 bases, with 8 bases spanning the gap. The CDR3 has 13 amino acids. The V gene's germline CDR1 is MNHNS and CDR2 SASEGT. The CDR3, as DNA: TGTGCCAGCAGTGAATCCCGGAGCTATGGCTACACCTTC. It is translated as CASSESRSYGYTF.

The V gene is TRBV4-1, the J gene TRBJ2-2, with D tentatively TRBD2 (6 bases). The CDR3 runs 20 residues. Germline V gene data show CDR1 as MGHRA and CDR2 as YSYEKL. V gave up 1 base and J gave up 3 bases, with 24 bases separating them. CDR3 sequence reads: CASSQGGTRPSGRHTGELFF. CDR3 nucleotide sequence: TGCGCCAGCAGCCAAGGGGGGACTCGACCATCAGGTCGGCACACCGGGGAGCTGTTTTTT.

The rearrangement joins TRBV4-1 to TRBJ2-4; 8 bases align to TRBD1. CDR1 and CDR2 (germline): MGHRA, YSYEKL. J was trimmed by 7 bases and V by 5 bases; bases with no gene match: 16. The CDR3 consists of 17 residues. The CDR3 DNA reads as TGCGCCAGCAGCGCTGGACAGGGACTGCTCGTAGGGAACATTCAGTACTTC. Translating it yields CASSAGQGLLVGNIQYF.

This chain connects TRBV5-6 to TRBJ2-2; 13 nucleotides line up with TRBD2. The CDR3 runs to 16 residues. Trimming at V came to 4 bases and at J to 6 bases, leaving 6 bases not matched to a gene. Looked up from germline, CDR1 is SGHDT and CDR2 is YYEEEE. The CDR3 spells CASSLGLAGVPGELFF. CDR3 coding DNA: TGTGCCAGCAGCCTAGGACTAGCGGGAGTTCCCGGGGAGCTGTTTTTT.

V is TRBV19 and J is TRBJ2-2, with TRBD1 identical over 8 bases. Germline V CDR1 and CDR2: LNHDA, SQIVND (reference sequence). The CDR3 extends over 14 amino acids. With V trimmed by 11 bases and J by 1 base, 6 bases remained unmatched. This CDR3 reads CAGRTGWNTGELFF. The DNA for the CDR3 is TGTGCCGGACGGACAGGGTGGAACACCGGGGAGCTGTTTTTT.

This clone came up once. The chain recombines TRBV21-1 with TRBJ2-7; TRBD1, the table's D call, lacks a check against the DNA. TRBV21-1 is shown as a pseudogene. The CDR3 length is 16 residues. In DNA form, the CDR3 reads TGTGCCAGCAGCAAACAAAAAGGGACAGGGCTCTACGAGCAGTACTTC. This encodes CASSKQKGTGLYEQYF.

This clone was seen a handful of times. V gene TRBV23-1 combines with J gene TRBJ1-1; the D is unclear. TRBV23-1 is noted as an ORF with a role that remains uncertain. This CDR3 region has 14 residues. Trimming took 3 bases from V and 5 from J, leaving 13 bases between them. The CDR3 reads CASSHGEGRTEAFF. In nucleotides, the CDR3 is TGCGCCAGCAGTCACGGCGAAGGGAGAACTGAAGCTTTCTTT.

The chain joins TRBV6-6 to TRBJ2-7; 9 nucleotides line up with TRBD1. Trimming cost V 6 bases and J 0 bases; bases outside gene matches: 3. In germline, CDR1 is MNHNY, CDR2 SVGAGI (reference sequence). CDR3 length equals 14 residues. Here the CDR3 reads CASRRGQGSYEQYF. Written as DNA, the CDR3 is TGTGCCAGCAGAAGGGGACAGGGCTCCTACGAGCAGTACTTC.

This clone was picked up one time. The CDR3 nucleotides read TGTGCCAGCAGCCCAGGGGGGTCGACAGAGACCCAGTACTTC. Translating it yields CASSPGGSTETQYF. The J gene is TRBJ2-5, the V gene TRBV9, with a tentative D call TRBD1 (7 bases). V lost 4 bases and J lost 4, with 14 bases in between. The CDR3 runs to 14 residues. Germline V CDR1 and CDR2: SGDLS, YYNGEE.